The present T cell receptor beta chain was sequenced within a study of T cells in Graves' hyperthyroidism and ophthalmopathy. Study results and limitations: Ophthalmopathy prediction by the model preceded onset by a median approximately six months.

The investigators amplified TCR beta CDR3 regions from RNA transcripts. TCR CDR3 regions were first amplified by RT-PCR with HTBI primers. TCRdb reanalysed the multiplex PCR reads using MiXCR and keeps one entry per CDR3 protein. The table includes roughly 530,000 distinct CDR3 sequences, over 15% detected once. With 10 bases clipped from V and 5 bases from J, the junction kept 22 bases outside the gene matches. Looked up from germline, CDR1 is MRHNA and CDR2 is SNTAGT. There are 20 residues in the CDR3. Individuals with ophthalmopathy presented a Clinical Activity Score of at least 3, a NOSPECS grade of at least 4 and a duration under 3 months. Fresh peripheral blood, approximately 10 ml, was the source of the PBMCs. Details on this clonotype: Its antigen is unidentified.

V is TRBV6-4 and J is TRBJ2-1, with 14 bases aligning to TRBD2. Sequencing was carried out using blood. The source is a woman younger than 30 with Graves' ophthalmopathy. The CDR3 nucleotides are TGTGCCACCAAAAGCGACAGGGGCGCGACTAGCGGGAGGGGGGACAATGAGCAGTTCTTC. Its translation is CATKSDRGATSGRGDNEQFF.